The rows below give T cell receptor beta chains drawn from one sample of a study of CD8 T cells in ankylosing spondylitis. In TCRdb, the 5' RACE reads were re-called with MiXCR into one record per CDR3 protein. Of over 450,000 distinct CDR3 sequences listed, 10% to 15% are singletons. The specimen sequenced was blood, either unsorted or a sorted T cell fraction (not recorded which). The receptors shown here come from a male donor with ankylosing spondylitis. Both conserved end residues are part of each CDR3. A D gene is named only where the DNA matches it firmly. Not every row has a clone size; where given, it reads once, few, many or a size class.

size: few
J: TRBJ1-1
D: NA
V: TRBV29-1
DNA: TGCAGCAGCCTAAGGGGGGGTATGAACACTGAAGCTTTCTTT
CDR3: CSSLRGGMNTEAFF

size: many
J: TRBJ1-3
D: NA
V: TRBV7-9
DNA: TGTGCCAGCAGCTCCATTGTCCCGAGCTCTGGAAACACCATATATTTT
CDR3: CASSSIVPSSGNTIYF

size: NA
J: TRBJ2-2
D: NA
V: TRBV3-1
DNA: TGTGCCAGCAGCCAAGATCGCGGGGCAGGGAACACCGGGGAGCTGTTTTTT
CDR3: CASSQDRGAGNTGELFF

size: many
J: TRBJ1-1
D: NA
V: TRBV3-1
DNA: TGTGCCAGCAGCCAAGAGGGATCCCAAGGAGCTTTCTTT
CDR3: CASSQEGSQGAFF

size: many
J: TRBJ2-7
D: TRBD2
V: TRBV4-2
DNA: TGTGCCAGCAGCCAAGGCCTAGCGGGAGGGTACGAGCAGTACTTC
CDR3: CASSQGLAGGYEQYF

size: NA
J: TRBJ2-3
D: TRBD1
V: TRBV29-1
DNA: TGCAGCGTGACAGGGCTGGTGGGGACAGATACGCAGTATTTT
CDR3: CSVTGLVGTDTQYF

size: few
J: TRBJ2-1
D: NA
V: TRBV25-1
DNA: TGTGCCAGCAGTGACCGGACGGAGGGCAATGAGCAGTTCTTC
CDR3: CASSDRTEGNEQFF

size: NA
J: TRBJ2-2
D: TRBD2
V: TRBV20-1
DNA: TGCAGTGCTAGGTCTAGCGGGATAAGGGGCACCGGGGAGCTGTTTTTT
CDR3: CSARSSGIRGTGELFF

size: NA
J: TRBJ1-4
D: NA
V: TRBV7-9
DNA: TGTGCCAGCAGCTTAGCGCTTTTGGGTGAAAAACTGTTTTTT
CDR3: CASSLALLGEKLFF

size: many
J: TRBJ1-2
D: TRBD1
V: TRBV5-1
DNA: TGCGCCAGCGGAGGGACAGGGGATAACTATGGCTACACCTTC
CDR3: CASGGTGDNYGYTF

size: many
J: TRBJ2-1
D: NA
V: TRBV6-2/TRBV6-3
DNA: TGTGCCAGCAGCTACAGAGGGCCGAGGGAGCAGTTCTTC
CDR3: CASSYRGPREQFF

size: NA
J: TRBJ2-2
D: NA
V: TRBV2
DNA: TGTGCCAGCAGTGCTACCCGGGCCGACACCGGGGAGCTGTTTTTT
CDR3: CASSATRADTGELFF

size: many
J: TRBJ1-5
D: TRBD1
V: TRBV12-3/TRBV12-4
DNA: TGTGCCAGCAGTCTCGGACAGGATCAGCCCCAGCATTTT
CDR3: CASSLGQDQPQHF

size: few
J: TRBJ2-2
D: NA
V: TRBV14
DNA: TGTGCCAGCAGCCAAGTTAACATCCCAACCGGGGAGCTGTTTTTT
CDR3: CASSQVNIPTGELFF

size: many
J: TRBJ2-7
D: TRBD1
V: TRBV12-3/TRBV12-4
DNA: TGTGCCAGCAGTTCGGACAGGGGCATCTCCTACGAGCAGTACTTC
CDR3: CASSSDRGISYEQYF

size: NA
J: TRBJ2-5
D: TRBD2
V: TRBV9
DNA: TGTGCCAGCAGCGGAGGACTAGCGGGAGTGGGGGAGACCCAGTACTTC
CDR3: CASSGGLAGVGETQYF

size: few
J: TRBJ2-1
D: TRBD2
V: TRBV5-1
DNA: TGCGCCAGCAGCGTGGGGTCTAGCGGGATTAGCTCCTACAATGAGCAGTTCTTC
CDR3: CASSVGSSGISSYNEQFF

size: NA
J: TRBJ2-6
D: NA
V: TRBV24-1
DNA: TGTGCCACCAGTGATTTGTGGCAGACTGGGGCCAACGTCCTGACTTTC
CDR3: CATSDLWQTGANVLTF

size: many
J: TRBJ1-6
D: NA
V: TRBV12-3/TRBV12-4
DNA: TGTGCCAGCAGTTCTAACCCCAGCGACTCACCCCTCCACTTT
CDR3: CASSSNPSDSPLHF

size: NA
J: TRBJ2-7
D: NA
V: TRBV5-1
DNA: TGCGCCAGCAGCCCCGGGAACTCCTACGAGCAGTACTTC
CDR3: CASSPGNSYEQYF

size: NA
J: TRBJ2-1
D: TRBD2
V: TRBV20-1
DNA: TGCAGTGCTAGCGGGGGACTAGCTTACAATGAGCAGTTCTTC
CDR3: CSASGGLAYNEQFF

size: NA
J: TRBJ2-1
D: NA
V: TRBV10-2
DNA: TGCGCCAGCAGTGTTGGTAGGATCAATGAGCAGTTCTTC
CDR3: CASSVGRINEQFF

size: few
J: TRBJ1-2
D: NA
V: TRBV4-1
DNA: TGCGCCAGCAGCCAAGATTGGGCAGGGGCGGCTAACTATGGCTACACCTTC
CDR3: CASSQDWAGAANYGYTF

size: few
J: TRBJ2-7
D: NA
V: TRBV27
DNA: TGTGCCAGCAGTCAAACCGGCGGACAGAGTTACGAGCAGTACTTC
CDR3: CASSQTGGQSYEQYF

size: NA
J: TRBJ2-1
D: NA
V: TRBV5-1
DNA: TGCGCCAGCAGCTTGGTAGGGTCGCTGCCTTACAATGAGCAGTTCTTC
CDR3: CASSLVGSLPYNEQFF

size: few
J: TRBJ1-1
D: TRBD1
V: TRBV6-1
DNA: TGTGCCAGCAGAGGACAGGTCGAAGCTTTCTTT
CDR3: CASRGQVEAFF

size: few
J: TRBJ2-3
D: NA
V: TRBV25-1
DNA: TGTGCCAGCAGTGACCCGGGACCCACAGATACGCAGTATTTT
CDR3: CASSDPGPTDTQYF

size: NA
J: TRBJ2-1
D: TRBD2
V: TRBV19
DNA: TGTGCCAGTAGTCTCGGGGTAGCGGGAGATGATGAGCAGTTCTTC
CDR3: CASSLGVAGDDEQFF

size: NA
J: TRBJ2-1
D: TRBD2
V: TRBV30
DNA: TGTGCCTGGAGTGTACGGGCGGGAGCCTACAATGAGCAGTTCTTC
CDR3: CAWSVRAGAYNEQFF

size: NA
J: TRBJ1-4
D: TRBD1
V: TRBV7-8
DNA: TGTGCCAGCAGCTTAGCGTATGCAGGGGGGAATGAAAAACTGTTTTTT
CDR3: CASSLAYAGGNEKLFF

size: few
J: TRBJ2-5
D: NA
V: TRBV27
DNA: TGTGCCAGCAGTTTATCGATCGTTGGGGAGACCCAGTACTTC
CDR3: CASSLSIVGETQYF

size: many
J: TRBJ2-7
D: NA
V: TRBV27
DNA: TGTGCCAGCAGGGAGGACTCCTCCTACGAGCAGTACTTC
CDR3: CASREDSSYEQYF

size: few
J: TRBJ1-1
D: NA
V: TRBV18
DNA: TGTGCCAGCTCACCACGAGCAGGGGACATTGAAGCTTTCTTT
CDR3: CASSPRAGDIEAFF

size: few
J: TRBJ1-2
D: TRBD1
V: TRBV20-1
DNA: TGCAGTGCCAACAGGGGGGGACCTAACTATGGCTACACCTTC
CDR3: CSANRGGPNYGYTF

size: few
J: TRBJ1-1
D: TRBD1
V: TRBV12-3/TRBV12-4
DNA: TGTGCCAGCAGGGGGACAGTCGCGAACACTGAAGCTTTCTTT
CDR3: CASRGTVANTEAFF

size: once
J: TRBJ2-3
D: TRBD1
V: TRBV6-1
DNA: TGTGCCAGCAGTGAGCCGGGGACAGGGGAGGGAAATACGCAGTATTTT
CDR3: CASSEPGTGEGNTQYF

size: NA
J: TRBJ2-5
D: NA
V: TRBV18
DNA: TGTGCCAGCTCACCTTTTCGGACAGGGACTAGAGAGACCCAGTACTTC
CDR3: CASSPFRTGTRETQYF

size: NA
J: TRBJ2-5
D: NA
V: TRBV5-1
DNA: TGCGCCAGCAGCTTGGGGGGGCCCCCGGAGACCCAGTACTTC
CDR3: CASSLGGPPETQYF

size: NA
J: TRBJ2-2
D: NA
V: TRBV20-1
DNA: TGCAGTGCTAGTTATAGCGAGAACACCGGGGAGCTGTTTTTT
CDR3: CSASYSENTGELFF

size: NA
J: TRBJ1-1
D: NA
V: TRBV29-1
DNA: TGCAGCGTTGATTTTAGGGGAAAAGGCACTGAAGCTTTCTTT
CDR3: CSVDFRGKGTEAFF

size: NA
J: TRBJ1-5
D: NA
V: TRBV24-1
DNA: TGTGCCACCAGTTCGGACGGTTATCAGCCCCAGCATTTT
CDR3: CATSSDGYQPQHF

size: NA
J: TRBJ1-4
D: NA
V: TRBV14
DNA: TGTGCCAGCAGCCCTGGGGAGGGCGCCTTTGAAAAACTGTTTTTT
CDR3: CASSPGEGAFEKLFF

size: NA
J: TRBJ2-1
D: TRBD2
V: TRBV19
DNA: TGTGCCAGTAGTATCTTTAGCGGGAGCGTGAATGAGCAGTTCTTC
CDR3: CASSIFSGSVNEQFF

size: few
J: TRBJ1-5
D: NA
V: TRBV12-3/TRBV12-4
DNA: TGTGCCAGCAGTTTAGCCCCGACAATTTATAGCAATCAGCCCCAGCATTTT
CDR3: CASSLAPTIYSNQPQHF

size: few
J: TRBJ1-4
D: NA
V: TRBV18
DNA: TGTGCCAGCTCACCGGGAGTAGGTGAAAAACTGTTTTTT
CDR3: CASSPGVGEKLFF

size: NA
J: TRBJ1-2
D: NA
V: TRBV6-1
DNA: TGTGCCAGCAGTGATGGGGGGCTCTACTATGGCTACACCTTC
CDR3: CASSDGGLYYGYTF

size: few
J: TRBJ2-7
D: TRBD1
V: TRBV30
DNA: TGTGCCTGGAGTCCGCCGGGACAGGGATACGAGCAGTACTTC
CDR3: CAWSPPGQGYEQYF

size: few
J: TRBJ1-1
D: NA
V: TRBV6-5
DNA: TGTGCCAGCAGTTACTCGTGGACGGCGGGCACTGAAGCTTTCTTT
CDR3: CASSYSWTAGTEAFF

size: few
J: TRBJ1-5
D: TRBD1
V: TRBV12-3/TRBV12-4
DNA: TGTGCCAGCAGCCCCGGGACAGGGCCAACGCAGCCCCAGCATTTT
CDR3: CASSPGTGPTQPQHF

size: NA
J: TRBJ2-5
D: NA
V: TRBV7-8
DNA: TGTGCCAGCAGCTCTAACCGTCAAGAGACCCAGTACTTC
CDR3: CASSSNRQETQYF

size: few
J: TRBJ2-1
D: TRBD1
V: TRBV6-1
DNA: TGTGCCAGCAGTGAAACCGGGACAGTCTACAATGAGCAGTTCTTC
CDR3: CASSETGTVYNEQFF

size: many
J: TRBJ2-1
D: TRBD2
V: TRBV24-1
DNA: TGTGCCACCAGTGATTTGGTGTCGGGAGGATTGAATGAGCAGTTCTTC
CDR3: CATSDLVSGGLNEQFF

size: NA
J: TRBJ2-1
D: NA
V: TRBV24-1
DNA: TGTGCCACCAGTGATTTGCGAGGGGGTGCCTACAATGAGCAGTTCTTC
CDR3: CATSDLRGGAYNEQFF

size: few
J: TRBJ2-1
D: NA
V: TRBV6-1
DNA: TGTGCCAGCAGTGAAGCTCTGGGGGCCGAGCAGTTCTTC
CDR3: CASSEALGAEQFF

size: NA
J: TRBJ2-1
D: TRBD2
V: TRBV7-9
DNA: TGTGCCAGCAGCTTTGGGGGGGGTGATGAGCAGTTCTTC
CDR3: CASSFGGGDEQFF

size: many
J: TRBJ2-3
D: TRBD2
V: TRBV9
DNA: TGTGCCAGCAGCGTAGGGACTAGCGGGAGCGATACGCAGTATTTT
CDR3: CASSVGTSGSDTQYF

size: many
J: TRBJ2-1
D: NA
V: TRBV7-8
DNA: TGTGCCAGCAGCTTAGCGGTGAACTATAGGAGGGTCAATGAGCAGTTCTTC
CDR3: CASSLAVNYRRVNEQFF

size: many
J: TRBJ2-7
D: NA
V: TRBV5-1
DNA: TGCGCCAGCAGCTTGTTGCTAACCACCTACGAGCAGTACTTC
CDR3: CASSLLLTTYEQYF

size: few
J: TRBJ1-4
D: NA
V: TRBV15
DNA: TGTGCCACCAGCAGAGACAGGGATGGGGAAAAACTGTTTTTT
CDR3: CATSRDRDGEKLFF

size: many
J: TRBJ2-4
D: TRBD2
V: TRBV2
DNA: TGTGCCAGCAGACGCGGGACTAGCCGGGCCAAAAACATTCAGTACTTC
CDR3: CASRRGTSRAKNIQYF